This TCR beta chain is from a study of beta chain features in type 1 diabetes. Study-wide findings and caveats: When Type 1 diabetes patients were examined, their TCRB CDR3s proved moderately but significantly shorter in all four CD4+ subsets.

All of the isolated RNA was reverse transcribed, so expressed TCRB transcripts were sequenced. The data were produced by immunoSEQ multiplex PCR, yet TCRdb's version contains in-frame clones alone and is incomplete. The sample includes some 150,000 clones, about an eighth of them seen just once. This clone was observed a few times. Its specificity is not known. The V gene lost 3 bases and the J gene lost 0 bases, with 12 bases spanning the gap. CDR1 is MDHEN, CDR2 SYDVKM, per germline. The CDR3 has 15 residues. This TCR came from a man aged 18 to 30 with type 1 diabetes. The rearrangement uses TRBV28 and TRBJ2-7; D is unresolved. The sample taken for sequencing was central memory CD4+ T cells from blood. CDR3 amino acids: CASSLGTWSSYEQYF. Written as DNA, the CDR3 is TGTGCCAGCAGTTTGGGCACTTGGAGCTCCTACGAGCAGTACTTC.